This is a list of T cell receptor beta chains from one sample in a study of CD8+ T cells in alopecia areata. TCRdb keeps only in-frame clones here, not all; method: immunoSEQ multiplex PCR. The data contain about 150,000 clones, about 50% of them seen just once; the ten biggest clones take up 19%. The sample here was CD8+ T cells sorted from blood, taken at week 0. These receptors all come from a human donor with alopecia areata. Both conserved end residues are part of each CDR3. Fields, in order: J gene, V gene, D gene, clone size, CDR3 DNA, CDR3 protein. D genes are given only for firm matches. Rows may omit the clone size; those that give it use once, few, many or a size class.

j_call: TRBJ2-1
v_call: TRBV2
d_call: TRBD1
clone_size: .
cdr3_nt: TGTGCCAGAAATCGGGACAGGAGGTCCTACAATGAGCAGTTCTTC
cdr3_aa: CARNRDRRSYNEQFF

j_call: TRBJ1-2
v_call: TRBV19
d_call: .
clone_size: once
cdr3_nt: TGTGCCAGTGCCAGTATGCTACAGGACTATGGCTACACCTTC
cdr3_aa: CASASMLQDYGYTF

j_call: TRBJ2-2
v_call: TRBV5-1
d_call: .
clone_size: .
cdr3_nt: TGCGCCAGCAGACAAGACGGGAGAAACACCGGGGAGCTGTTTTTT
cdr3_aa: CASRQDGRNTGELFF

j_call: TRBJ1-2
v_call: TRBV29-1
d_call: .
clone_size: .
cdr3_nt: TGCAGCGTTGAACCCCGGGGAGCAGCCCTTGTATATGGCTACACCTTC
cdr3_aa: CSVEPRGAALVYGYTF

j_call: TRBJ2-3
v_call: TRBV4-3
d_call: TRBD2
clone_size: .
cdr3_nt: TGCGCCAGCAGCCAAGATCGAGCGGGGGGGACAGATACGCAGTATTTT
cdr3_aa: CASSQDRAGGTDTQYF

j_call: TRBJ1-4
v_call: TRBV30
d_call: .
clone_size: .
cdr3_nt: TGTGCCTGGGGCGGACCCGATGAAAAACTGTTTTTT
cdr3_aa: CAWGGPDEKLFF

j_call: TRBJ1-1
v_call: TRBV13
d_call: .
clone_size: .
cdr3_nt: TGTGCCAGCAGCACCCTGGGGTCAGTGTGGAACACTGAAGCTTTCTTT
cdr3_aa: CASSTLGSVWNTEAFF

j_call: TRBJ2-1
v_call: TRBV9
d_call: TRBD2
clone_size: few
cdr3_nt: TGTGCCAGCAATTCAAAAAGCGGGGAGTTTTACAATGAGCAGTTCTTC
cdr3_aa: CASNSKSGEFYNEQFF

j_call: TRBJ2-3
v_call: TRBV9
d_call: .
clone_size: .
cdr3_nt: TGTGCCAGCAGCGCACTAGCCACAGATACGCAGTATTTT
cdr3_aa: CASSALATDTQYF

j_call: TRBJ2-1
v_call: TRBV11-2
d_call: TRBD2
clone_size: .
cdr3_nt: TGTGCCAGCAGCCCGGGACTAGCGGGGAATTACAATGAGCAGTTCTTC
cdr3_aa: CASSPGLAGNYNEQFF

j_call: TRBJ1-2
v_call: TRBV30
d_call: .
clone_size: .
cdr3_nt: TGTGCCTGGACCCCGGGGCAGGCAGATCGTGGCTACACCTTC
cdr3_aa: CAWTPGQADRGYTF

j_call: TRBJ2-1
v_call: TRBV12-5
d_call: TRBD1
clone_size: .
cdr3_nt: TGTGCTAGTGGTTTGGCACCCAGGGGGCATGAGCAGTTCTTC
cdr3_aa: CASGLAPRGHEQFF

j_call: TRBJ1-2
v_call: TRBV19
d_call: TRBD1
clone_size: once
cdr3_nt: TGTGCCAGCCTTTCGGGACAGGAAGGGCCTAACTATGGCTACACCTTC
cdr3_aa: CASLSGQEGPNYGYTF

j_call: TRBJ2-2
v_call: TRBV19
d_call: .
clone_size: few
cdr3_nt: TGTGCCAGTAGTAGCCCAGGTGGCACCGGGGAGCTGTTTTTT
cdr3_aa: CASSSPGGTGELFF

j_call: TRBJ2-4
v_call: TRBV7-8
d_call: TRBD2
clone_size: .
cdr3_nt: TGTGCCAGCAGCTTACTAGCGGGGGAAAACATTCAGTACTTC
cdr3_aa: CASSLLAGENIQYF

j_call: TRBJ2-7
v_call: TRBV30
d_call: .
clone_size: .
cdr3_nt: TGTGCCTGGAGTGACAGGGTCAACGAGCAGTACTTC
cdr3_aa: CAWSDRVNEQYF

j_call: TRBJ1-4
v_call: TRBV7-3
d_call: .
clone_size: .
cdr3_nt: TGTGCCAGCAGCCTCCTATCTCTTAATGAAAAACTGTTTTTT
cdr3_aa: CASSLLSLNEKLFF

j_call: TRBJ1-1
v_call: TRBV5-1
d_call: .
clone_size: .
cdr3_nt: TGCGCCAGCAGCTTGCGCGACTTGAACACTGAAGCTTTCTTT
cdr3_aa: CASSLRDLNTEAFF

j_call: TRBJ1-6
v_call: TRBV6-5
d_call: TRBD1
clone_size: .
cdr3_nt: TGTGCCAGGAGGGGGACAGTGGGTAATTCACCCCTCCACTTT
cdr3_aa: CARRGTVGNSPLHF

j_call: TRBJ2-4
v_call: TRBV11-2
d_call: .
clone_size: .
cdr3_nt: TGTGCCAGCAGCTTTCCAGGGGATGCCAAAAACATTCAGTACTTC
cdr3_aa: CASSFPGDAKNIQYF